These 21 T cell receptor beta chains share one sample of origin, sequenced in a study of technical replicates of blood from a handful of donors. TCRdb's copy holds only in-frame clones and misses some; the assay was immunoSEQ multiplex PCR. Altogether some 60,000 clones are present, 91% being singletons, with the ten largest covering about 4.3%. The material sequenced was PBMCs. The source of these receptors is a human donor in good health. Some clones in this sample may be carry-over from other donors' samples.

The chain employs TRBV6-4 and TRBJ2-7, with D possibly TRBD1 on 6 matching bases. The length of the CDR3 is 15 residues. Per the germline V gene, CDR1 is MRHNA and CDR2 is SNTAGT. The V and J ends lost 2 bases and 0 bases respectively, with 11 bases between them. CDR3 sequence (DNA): TGTGCCAGCAGTGACAGGCAGGACAGCTCCTACGAGCAGTACTTC. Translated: CASSDRQDSSYEQYF.

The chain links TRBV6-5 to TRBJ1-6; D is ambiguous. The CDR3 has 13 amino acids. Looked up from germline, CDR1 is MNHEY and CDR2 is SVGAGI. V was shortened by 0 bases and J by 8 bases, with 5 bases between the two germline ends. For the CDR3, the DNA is TGTGCCAGCAGTTACTCTCGGGATTCACCCCTCCACTTT. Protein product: CASSYSRDSPLHF.

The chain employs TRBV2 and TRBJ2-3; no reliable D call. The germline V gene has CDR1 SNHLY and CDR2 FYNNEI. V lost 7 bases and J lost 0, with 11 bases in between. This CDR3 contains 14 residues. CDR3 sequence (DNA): TGTGCCAGCAAAGGAGATTGGAGCACAGATACGCAGTATTTT. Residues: CASKGDWSTDTQYF.

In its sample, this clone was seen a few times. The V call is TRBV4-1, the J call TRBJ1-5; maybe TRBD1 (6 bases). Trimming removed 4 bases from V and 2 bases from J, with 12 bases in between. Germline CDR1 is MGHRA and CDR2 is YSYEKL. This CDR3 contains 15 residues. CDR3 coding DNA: TGCGCCAGCAGCCTTACCCCAGGGGGCAATCAGCCCCAGCATTTT. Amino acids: CASSLTPGGNQPQHF.

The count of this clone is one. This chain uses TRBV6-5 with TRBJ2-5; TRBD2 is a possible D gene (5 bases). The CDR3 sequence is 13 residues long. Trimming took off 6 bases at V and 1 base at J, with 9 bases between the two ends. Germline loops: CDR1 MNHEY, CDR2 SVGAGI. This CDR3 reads CASRLVGQETQYF. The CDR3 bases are TGTGCCAGCAGACTAGTTGGCCAAGAGACCCAGTACTTC.

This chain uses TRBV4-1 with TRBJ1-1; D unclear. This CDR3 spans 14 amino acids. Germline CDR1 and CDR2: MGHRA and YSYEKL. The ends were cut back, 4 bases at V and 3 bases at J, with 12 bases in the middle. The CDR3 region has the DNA TGCGCCAGCAGCCCTACCCCGGGGTACACTGAAGCTTTCTTT. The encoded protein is CASSPTPGYTEAFF.

The CDR3 is CASRLGQAKNTEAFF. The CDR3 DNA reads TGTGCCAGTAGATTGGGACAGGCAAAGAACACTGAAGCTTTCTTT. V usage is TRBV19 and J usage is TRBJ1-1; 8 bases map to TRBD1. The CDR3 length is 15 residues. Germline CDR1 LNHDA, CDR2 SQIVND (reference sequence). J lost 1 base, V lost 6 bases, and 7 bases had no gene match.

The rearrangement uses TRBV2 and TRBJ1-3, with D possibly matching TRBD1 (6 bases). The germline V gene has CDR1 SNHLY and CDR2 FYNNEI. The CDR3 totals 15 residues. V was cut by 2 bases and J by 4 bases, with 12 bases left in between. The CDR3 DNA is TGTGCCAGCAGTGAAACCGGACAGTCCGGAAACACCATATATTTT. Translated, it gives CASSETGQSGNTIYF.

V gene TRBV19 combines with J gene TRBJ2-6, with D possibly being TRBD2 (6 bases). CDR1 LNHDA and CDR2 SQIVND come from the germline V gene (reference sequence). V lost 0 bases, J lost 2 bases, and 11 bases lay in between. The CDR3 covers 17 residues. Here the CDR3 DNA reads TGTGCCAGTAGTATAGATAGGAGGGCGGCTGGGGCCAACGTCCTGACTTTC. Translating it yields CASSIDRRAAGANVLTF.

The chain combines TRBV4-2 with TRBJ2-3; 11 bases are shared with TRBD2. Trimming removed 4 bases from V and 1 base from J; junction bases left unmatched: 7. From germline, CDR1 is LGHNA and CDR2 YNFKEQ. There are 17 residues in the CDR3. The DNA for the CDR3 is TGTGCCAGCAGCCCGTCCGGGACTAGCGGCCGCACAGATACGCAGTATTTT. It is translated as CASSPSGTSGRTDTQYF.

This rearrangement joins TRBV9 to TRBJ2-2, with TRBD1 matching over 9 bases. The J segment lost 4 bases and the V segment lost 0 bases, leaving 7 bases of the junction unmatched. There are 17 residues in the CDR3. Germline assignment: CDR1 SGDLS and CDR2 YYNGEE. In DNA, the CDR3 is TGTGCCAGCAGCGTAGCTCGGGACAGGGTTATCACCGGGGAGCTGTTTTTT. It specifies CASSVARDRVITGELFF.

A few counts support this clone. CDR3 region: CAWSPGQGEAFF. The CDR3 DNA reads TGTGCCTGGAGCCCGGGACAGGGGGAAGCTTTCTTT. The V and J genes are TRBV30 and TRBJ1-1, with TRBD1 matching 10 bases. Germline V CDR1 and CDR2: GTSNPN, SVGIG (reference sequence). The CDR3 length is 12 residues. J lost 8 bases, V lost 3 bases, and 3 bases had no gene match.

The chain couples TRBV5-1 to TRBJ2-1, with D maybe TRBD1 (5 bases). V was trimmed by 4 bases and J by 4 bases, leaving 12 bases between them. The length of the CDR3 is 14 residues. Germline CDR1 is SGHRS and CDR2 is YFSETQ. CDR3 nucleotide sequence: TGCGCCAGCAGCCCCCTAGGACAATACAATGAGCAGTTCTTC. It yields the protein CASSPLGQYNEQFF.

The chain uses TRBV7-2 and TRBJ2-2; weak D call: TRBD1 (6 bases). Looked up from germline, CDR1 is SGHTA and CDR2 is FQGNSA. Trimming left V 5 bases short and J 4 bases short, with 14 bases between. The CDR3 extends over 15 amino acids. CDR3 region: CASSNQQGTTGELFF. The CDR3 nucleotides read TGTGCCAGCAGCAATCAACAGGGAACCACCGGGGAGCTGTTTTTT.

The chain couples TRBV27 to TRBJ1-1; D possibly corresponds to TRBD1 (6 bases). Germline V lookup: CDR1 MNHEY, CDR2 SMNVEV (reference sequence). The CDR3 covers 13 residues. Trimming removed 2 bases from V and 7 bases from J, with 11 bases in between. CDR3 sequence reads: CASSLTKGGEAFF. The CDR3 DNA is TGTGCCAGCAGTTTAACGAAAGGGGGTGAAGCTTTCTTT.

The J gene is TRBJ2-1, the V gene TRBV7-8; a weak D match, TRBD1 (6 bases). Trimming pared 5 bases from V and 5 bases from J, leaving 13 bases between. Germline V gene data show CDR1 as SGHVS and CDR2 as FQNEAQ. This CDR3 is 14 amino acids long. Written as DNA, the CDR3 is TGTGCCAGCAGCGACGGACAGCCCCACAATGAGCAGTTCTTC. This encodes CASSDGQPHNEQFF.

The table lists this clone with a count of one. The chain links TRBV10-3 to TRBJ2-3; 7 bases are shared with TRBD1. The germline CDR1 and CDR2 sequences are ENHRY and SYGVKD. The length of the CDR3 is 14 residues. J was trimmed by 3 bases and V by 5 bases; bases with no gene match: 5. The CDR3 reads CAISLDRLTDTQYF. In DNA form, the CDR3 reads TGTGCCATCAGTTTGGACAGGTTAACAGATACGCAGTATTTT.

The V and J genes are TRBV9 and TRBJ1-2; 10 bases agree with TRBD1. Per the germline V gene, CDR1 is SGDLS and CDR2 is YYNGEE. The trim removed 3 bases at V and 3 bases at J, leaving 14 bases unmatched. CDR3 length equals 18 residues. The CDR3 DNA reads TGTGCCAGCAGCGGGGCGGGACAGGGGAGGGAAGGCTACTATGGCTACACCTTC. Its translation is CASSGAGQGREGYYGYTF.

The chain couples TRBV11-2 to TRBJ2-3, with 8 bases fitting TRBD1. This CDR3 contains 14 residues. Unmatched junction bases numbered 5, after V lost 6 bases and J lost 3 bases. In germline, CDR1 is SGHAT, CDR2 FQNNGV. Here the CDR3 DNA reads TGTGCCAGCAGTCCAGGGGGCTCGACAGATACGCAGTATTTT. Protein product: CASSPGGSTDTQYF.

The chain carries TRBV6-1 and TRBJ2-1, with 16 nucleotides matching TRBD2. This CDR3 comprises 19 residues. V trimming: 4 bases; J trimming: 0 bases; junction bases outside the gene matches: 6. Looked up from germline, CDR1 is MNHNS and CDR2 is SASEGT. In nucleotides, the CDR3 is TGTGCCAGCAGTGGGGGACTAGCGGGAGGGCGTAGCTCCTACAATGAGCAGTTCTTC. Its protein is CASSGGLAGGRSSYNEQFF.

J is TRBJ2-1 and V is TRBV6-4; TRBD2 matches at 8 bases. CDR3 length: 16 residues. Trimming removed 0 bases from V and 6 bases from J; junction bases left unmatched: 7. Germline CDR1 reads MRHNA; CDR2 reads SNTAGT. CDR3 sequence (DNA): TGTGCCAGCAGTGACTCGGGGCTAGCGGGTCCCAATGAGCAGTTCTTC. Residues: CASSDSGLAGPNEQFF.